What follows are 10 T cell receptor beta chains derived from one specimen sequenced in a study of blood T cell repertoires in COVID-19. Using immunoSEQ multiplex PCR, the repertoire was profiled, and TCRdb retains in-frame clones only, with some absent. The repertoire holds roughly 300,000 clones, with roughly nine tenths as singletons. The specimen sequenced was peripheral blood. All receptors come from a man aged 18 to 29 who had recovered from COVID-19.

The rearrangement joins TRBV5-1 to TRBJ1-1, with 7 positions matching TRBD1. V lost 2 bases, J lost 0 bases, and 10 bases stayed unmatched. The CDR3 consists of 17 residues. Germline CDR1 reads SGHRS; CDR2 reads YFSETQ. CDR3: CASSFVPGQNLNTEAFF. The CDR3 region has the DNA TGCGCCAGCAGCTTTGTCCCGGGACAGAATTTGAACACTGAAGCTTTCTTT.

The chain combines TRBV9 with TRBJ1-1, with D uncertain. The CDR3 covers 18 residues. CDR1 and CDR2 from the germline V gene are SGDLS and YYNGEE. Between the trimmed V and J ends, which lost 2 bases and 1 base, there was a span of 21 bases. The CDR3 sequence: CASSVFRKSGTGNTEAFF. The CDR3 DNA sequence: TGTGCCAGCAGCGTTTTTCGGAAGTCGGGAACTGGGAACACTGAAGCTTTCTTT.

The chain combines TRBV30 with TRBJ2-3; 12 nucleotides align to TRBD1. The CDR3 is 15 residues long. In germline, CDR1 is GTSNPN, CDR2 SVGIG (reference sequence). V was clipped by 3 bases and J by 5 bases; unmatched bases: 6. CDR3 residues: CAWSPGQGAEDTQYF. CDR3 sequence (DNA): TGTGCCTGGAGCCCGGGACAGGGGGCTGAAGATACGCAGTATTTT.

The sample holds one count of this clone. The J gene is TRBJ1-4, the V gene TRBV7-9, with D perhaps TRBD1 (6 bases). CDR3 size: 16 residues. The V gene's germline CDR1 is SEHNR and CDR2 FQNEAQ (reference sequence). V was shortened by 5 bases and J by 4 bases, with 17 bases between the two germline ends. The CDR3 coding sequence is TGTGCCAGCAGCCGCCCGGGGGGGCTAGATAATGAAAAACTGTTTTTT. As protein: CASSRPGGLDNEKLFF.

This sequence joins TRBV27 and TRBJ2-7; a possible D gene is TRBD2 (7 bases). V was clipped by 0 bases and J by 7 bases, with 19 bases between them. Germline V lookup: CDR1 MNHEY, CDR2 SMNVEV (reference sequence). This CDR3 is 16 amino acids long. The chain's CDR3 is CASSLSWGGPRGEQYF. The CDR3 nucleotides are TGTGCCAGCAGTTTATCGTGGGGGGGCCCCCGCGGGGAGCAGTACTTC.

The chain is built from TRBV29-1 and TRBJ2-7; the match to TRBD1 covers 8 bases. The CDR3 covers 13 residues. Germline lookup yields CDR1 SQVTM and CDR2 ANQGSEA. Trimming took 3 bases from V and 4 from J; bases not matched to a gene: 5. The CDR3 sequence is CSVETGANYEQYF. CDR3 nucleotide sequence: TGCAGCGTTGAGACAGGGGCAAATTACGAGCAGTACTTC.

V usage is TRBV5-1 and J usage is TRBJ1-1, with TRBD1 as a possible D gene (5 bases). The CDR3 sequence is 15 residues long. CDR1 and CDR2 (germline): SGHRS, YFSETQ. Trimming removed 1 base at V and 0 bases at J, with 10 bases between. The CDR3 region has the DNA TGCGCCAGCAGCTTGAGGGGTCCCATGAACACTGAAGCTTTCTTT. Amino acid sequence: CASSLRGPMNTEAFF.

The chain is built from TRBV5-1 and TRBJ1-1; TRBD1 aligns across 9 bases. Germline CDR1 and CDR2: SGHRS and YFSETQ. The CDR3 is made up of 14 amino acids. V lost 2 bases and J lost 8; bases outside the gene matches: 7. This CDR3 reads CASSFGGTGTEAFF. CDR3 coding DNA: TGCGCCAGCAGCTTCGGAGGGACAGGGACCGAAGCTTTCTTT.

This clone was picked up a small number of times. This chain connects TRBV5-1 to TRBJ1-2, with D uncertain. Trimming removed 0 bases at V and 3 bases at J, with 6 bases between. This CDR3 has 13 residues. Germline V gene data show CDR1 as SGHRS and CDR2 as YFSETQ. DNA of the CDR3: TGCGCCAGCAGCTTGGGGGGAGACTATGGCTACACCTTC. Its protein product is CASSLGGDYGYTF. Full variable domain (missing parts from reference TRBV5-1 and TRBJ1-2): KAGVTQTPRYLIKTRGQQVTLSCSPISGHRSVSWYQQTPGQGLQFLFEYFSETQRNKGNFPGRFSGRQFSNSRSEMNVSTLELGDSALYLCASSLGGDYGYTFGSGTRLTVV.

V usage is TRBV9 and J usage is TRBJ2-3; the match to TRBD2 covers 7 bases. Per the germline V gene, CDR1 is SGDLS and CDR2 is YYNGEE. The V and J ends lost 3 bases and 6 bases, in that order; junction bases with no gene match: 13. The CDR3 consists of 16 residues. CDR3 in DNA: TGTGCCAGCAGCGCTCGGATAGCGGGTCTCTCGGATACGCAGTATTTT. Translating it yields CASSARIAGLSDTQYF. Combining the CDR3 with reference TRBV9 and TRBJ2-3 gives the whole variable domain DSGVTQTPKHLITATGQRVTLRCSPRSGDLSVYWYQQSLDQGLQFLIQYYNGEERAKGNILERFSAQQFPDLHSELNLSSLELGDSALYFCASSARIAGLSDTQYFGPGTRLTVL.